Listed below are T cell receptor beta chains from one sample, sequenced in a study of metastatic and nonmetastatic thyroid tumors. TCRdb redid the clone calls on the PCR reads using MiXCR. This sample has about 4,900 clones; 28% occur once, and the top ten carry approximately 17%. Sequencing was carried out using adjacent normal tissue. These receptors originate from a female donor with papillary thyroid cancer or a benign thyroid nodule (not recorded which). Some clones in this sample may be carry-over from other donors' samples. CDR3s include the opening cysteine and the closing phenylalanine or tryptophan. Each record gives: J gene, clone size, D gene, V gene, CDR3 protein, CDR3 DNA. D genes are given only for firm matches. Where a row states a size, it is once, few, many or the class of an expanded clone; other rows omit it.

TRBJ2-3 | many | NA | TRBV29-1 | CSGRDSLISTDTQYF | TGCAGCGGGAGGGACAGCTTGATTAGCACAGATACGCAGTATTTT
TRBJ1-5 | few | NA | TRBV27 | CASRVDGYQPQHF | TGTGCCAGCAGGGTGGACGGATATCAGCCCCAGCATTTT
TRBJ2-1 | NA | TRBD1 | TRBV7-3 | CASSLRRDSYNEQFF | TGTGCCAGCAGCTTAAGACGGGACAGCTACAATGAGCAGTTCTTC
TRBJ1-5 | few | NA | TRBV19 | CASSTGDANQPQHF | TGTGCCAGTAGTACCGGGGACGCCAATCAGCCCCAGCATTTT
TRBJ1-5 | NA | NA | TRBV10-3 | CAIGTGDSNQPQHF | TGTGCCATCGGAACAGGTGATAGCAATCAGCCCCAGCATTTT
TRBJ1-1 | NA | NA | TRBV20-1 | CSARGRGPIVTEAFF | TGCAGTGCTAGAGGTAGGGGACCGATCGTCACTGAAGCTTTCTTT
TRBJ2-2 | NA | TRBD2 | TRBV24-1 | CATSETSPNTGELFF | TGTGCCACCAGTGAGACTAGCCCGAATACCGGGGAGCTGTTTTTT
TRBJ2-7 | large | NA | TRBV6-1 | CASSTGRAYEQYF | TGTGCCAGCAGTACAGGCAGAGCCTACGAGCAGTACTTC
TRBJ2-6 | NA | TRBD2 | TRBV20-1 | CSARVAGGGSGANVLTF | TGCAGTGCTAGAGTAGCGGGGGGAGGCTCTGGGGCCAACGTCCTGACTTTC
TRBJ1-1 | NA | NA | TRBV7-3 | CASSKDQNTEAFF | TGTGCCAGCAGCAAAGACCAGAACACTGAAGCTTTCTTT
TRBJ2-6 | many | TRBD2 | TRBV13 | CASSRLAGGPRGANVLTF | TGTGCCAGCAGCAGACTAGCGGGAGGGCCGAGGGGGGCCAACGTCCTGACTTTC
TRBJ1-1 | NA | NA | TRBV27 | CASSLDQTATEAFF | TGTGCCAGCAGTTTAGATCAAACAGCCACTGAAGCTTTCTTT
TRBJ1-2 | NA | NA | TRBV6-1 | CASSEAGVYCHTF | TGTGCCAGCAGTGAAGCGGGTGTTTATTGCCACACCTTC
TRBJ2-7 | NA | NA | TRBV6-5 | CASSYSRGNYEQYF | TGTGCCAGCAGTTACTCACGAGGGAACTACGAGCAGTACTTC
TRBJ2-1 | NA | NA | TRBV3-1 | CASSQGSGPRNEQFF | TGTGCCAGCAGCCAAGGGTCGGGACCTCGGAATGAGCAGTTCTTC
TRBJ1-1 | NA | TRBD1 | TRBV19 | CASSTATGVGTEAFF | TGTGCCAGTAGTACCGCTACAGGGGTAGGTACTGAAGCTTTCTTT
TRBJ2-3 | NA | NA | TRBV6-2/TRBV6-3 | CASSYGAPQTDTQYF | TGTGCCAGCAGTTACGGGGCTCCCCAAACAGATACGCAGTATTTT
TRBJ2-5 | few | TRBD2 | TRBV6-1 | CASRQAGTNRETQYF | TGTGCCAGCAGACAGGCCGGGACTAATAGGGAGACCCAGTACTTC
TRBJ2-7 | NA | NA | TRBV28 | CASSFGAYEQYF | TGTGCCAGCAGTTTTGGAGCTTACGAGCAGTACTTC
TRBJ2-3 | many | NA | TRBV6-6 | CASSYSPSTGTDTQYF | TGTGCCAGCAGTTACTCACCATCGACAGGCACAGATACGCAGTATTTT
TRBJ1-5 | NA | TRBD1 | TRBV13 | CASSPPTGQAGGVGQPQHF | TGTGCCAGCAGCCCCCCCACGGGACAGGCTGGCGGAGTGGGTCAGCCCCAGCATTTT
TRBJ2-5 | NA | NA | TRBV11-2 | CASSLDYETQYF | TGTGCCAGCAGCTTAGATTACGAGACCCAGTACTTC